This T cell receptor beta chain emerged from a study of CD8 T cells in ankylosing spondylitis. General study points: Disease-linked clones reportedly concentrated significantly in matched ankylosing spondylitis synovial fluid. Earlier work had already found some motif variants in reactive arthritis synovial fluid and blood. Made up of eight highly homologous variants, a TCR beta motif appeared characteristic of ankylosing spondylitis blood. Disease-linked clones bore a CD8+ phenotype and were relatively rare in peripheral blood.

Note on this clonotype: Its antigen is currently unknown.

Germline V gene data show CDR1 as ENHRY and CDR2 as SYGVKD. Germline trimming cut 10 bases from V and 1 base from J; bases unmatched to any gene: 16. The CDR3 spans 17 residues. One entry per CDR3 protein results from TCRdb running MiXCR on the 5' RACE reads. Among some 290,000 distinct CDR3 sequences listed, about 20% were seen once. The sequencing input was blood, either unsorted or a sorted T cell fraction (not recorded which). The sequence derives from a male donor with ankylosing spondylitis or in good health (not recorded which). The chain employs TRBV10-3 and TRBJ2-3; the match to TRBD1 covers 8 bases. The CDR3 is CATARARGQGGTDTQYF. Written as DNA, the CDR3 is TGTGCCACCGCCCGCGCCCGCGGACAGGGTGGCACAGATACGCAGTATTTT.